Reported below is one TCR beta chain. Which antigen it targets is not known. Library creation used the immunoSEQ multiplex PCR assay. For the multiplex PCR, a mixture combining 60 forward primers for TCR Vbeta segments and 13 reverse primers for TCR Jbeta segments was used. The CDR3 region of rearranged TCR beta genes was amplified from genomic DNA with a multiplex PCR assay. Amplified TCR beta libraries were sequenced as 87-base-pair reads on the Illumina HiSeq System. Processing in the source paper ran as follows. In a later analysis, tens of millions of unique TCR beta chains were counted across the approximately 640 repertoires, and around 10 million of these chains were shared by at least two donors. Raw reads were error-corrected and collapsed into unique sequences with a nearest-neighbor algorithm that merged closely related sequences to remove PCR and sequencing errors. CDR3 sequences were aligned to IMGT reference sequences to assign V, D and J gene segments. For a sequence to be retained, at least a six-nucleotide match to both a V gene segment and a J gene segment was required. A rearrangement was called productive if the CDR3 had no stop codons and remained in frame with V and J, and every other rearrangement was called non-productive. CDR3 was defined by IMGT convention, running from the second conserved V-encoded cysteine to the conserved J-encoded phenylalanine. The earlier analysis of roughly 590 of the donors excluded any sequence lacking an unambiguous match to a single V gene segment. In an earlier analysis of some 590 of the donors, a V segment was called functional when productive rearrangements were above 56.7%, and segregating when the standard deviation between donors exceeded 5%. To diagnose cytomegalovirus status from the catalog of TCR beta chain sequences, a statistical classification framework was built. A later analysis assigned V and J genes by comparing TCR nucleotide sequences with IMGT/GENE-DB human TR gene sequences. In a later analysis, CDR3 sequences and most-parsimonious VDJ recombination scenarios were assigned using the TCRdist pipeline. In a later analysis, every TCR beta chain was defined by the combination of its CDR3 amino acid sequence and its V-gene family, and reads without a unique V-gene family were dropped. As a way to deal with suspected cross-contamination and a sequencing artifact, a later analysis dropped over 550 nucleotide sequences that were highly shared and had low generation probability. For each public chain, a later analysis derived a clonal expansion index from normalized ranks of inferred template counts within each repertoire. In a later analysis, generation probabilities were computed using a VDJ recombination model fitted to out-of-frame rearrangements, and the results were checked against IGoR. Hypergeometric tests were used in a later analysis to score TCR-TCR, TCR-HLA and TCR-CMV co-occurrence, with a repertoire-size bias correction applied to the TCR pairs. In a later analysis, false discovery rates were estimated by permuting HLA or CMV assignments 20 times. In a later analysis, co-occurring TCRs were grouped with DBSCAN, and TCRdist sequence similarity was added when clustering was performed within HLA-allele-positive subsets. Repertoires with fewer than 30,000 or more than 120,000 public chains were left out of co-occurrence clustering, as were about five repertoires with anomalous nucleotide sharing. The clones in this table, taken by TCRdb from immuneACCESS, are in-frame only. Not every clone is retained; where verified, under half of the shortfall comes from an unresolved V gene, and the cause of the rest is unknown. The DNA gave D and trimming, while V, J and clone size come from that table. The table for this sample shows 56,000 or so clones. In total, the top ten clones hold more than 25% of the sample.

The sample originates from a study of cytomegalovirus exposure and HLA in healthy donors (dated by TCRdb to about 2017). For the study in its entirety: According to an earlier analysis of a few hundred of the donors, about 170 million T cells yielded roughly 110 million unique TCR beta sequences and around 280 Gb of sequence data. About 280 gigabases of sequencing data and 70 million to 100 million unique TCR sequences made up an early release that covered nearly 650 HLA-typed donors. Among the roughly 430 genotyped donors, around 81% belonged to the genetic ancestry cluster associated with self-reported Caucasian donors. The study was designed to test whether signatures of past pathogen exposure could be identified by cataloging public T cell receptors. Using immunosequencing, the study profiled T cell repertoires from roughly 650 subjects and related those repertoires to cytomegalovirus serostatus. In addition to the first cohort of hundreds of subjects, a separate validation cohort of about 120 different subjects was used. To predict cytomegalovirus infection status, the study combined high-throughput TCR immunosequencing, statistical association of individual TCRs with disease status, and machine learning. In a later analysis, previously published TCR beta repertoires from about 640 donors were re-analyzed and high-resolution HLA genotyping was added so that TCR occurrence patterns could be studied. Rather than drawing on any new phenotypic data, the later analysis identified candidate immune exposures from TCR beta sequences and the way those sequences occurred across donors. An earlier analysis of approximately 500 of the donors applied high-throughput TCR beta sequencing to assess whether each TCR beta V gene segment acted as functional or pseudogenic. Donor age, sex, ethnicity and CMV serostatus were compiled alongside the repertoire data. In a later genetic analysis, genome-wide SNP genotypes for 398 of the 666 donors were used, and that subset was treated as a discovery cohort. Every discovery cohort repertoire had been produced on one sequencing platform. HLA typing covered class I and class II loci at four-digit resolution. The number of typed donors differed by locus: roughly 629-640 for A, B, C, DRB1 and DQB1; some 540 for DQA1; roughly 600 for DPA1; and about 450 for DPB1. Five DR-DQ haplotypes were treated as single units for association and clustering because of strong linkage in the cohort. Across about 380 genotyped donors of the cohort, an average of roughly 250,000 unique TCR beta nucleotide sequences per donor were sequenced, and roughly 17% of those sequences were non-productive. On the study overall, not on this receptor specifically: The authors suggested that the approach could potentially be generalized to other disease states and immunological phenotypes. Cytomegalovirus status was reported to be diagnosed by the classifier with high specificity and sensitivity in both the original and validation cohorts. A cluster of highly shared sequence variants was judged likely to represent a technical artifact of the sequencing pipeline. Several of the top co-occurrence clusters appeared to be linked to parvovirus B19, influenza, CMV and Epstein-Barr virus, according to a later analysis. When HLA alleles, especially DR and DQ, strongly co-occurred, TCR associations were difficult to assign to individual alleles. A further reported finding was that TCR beta sequences accurately predicted the HLA-A and HLA-B alleles for most subjects in the first cohort. A later analysis associated 15,000 or so TCR beta sequences with specific HLA alleles at a false discovery rate of 0.05. In a later analysis, HLA-associated TCR beta chains were found to be more clonally expanded and to have lower generation probabilities than equally common non-associated chains. Immune exposure information for the cohort was limited to CMV serostatus. An association between a missense DCLRE1C variant and V-gene and J-gene trimming of TCR beta chains was found in a later genetic analysis and replicated in an independent cohort. In a later genetic analysis, fewer N-insertions in productive TCRs were reported among donors in an Asian-associated ancestry cluster than the roughly 700-donor mean. In the study, approximately 160 TCR beta chains were listed as associated with cytomegalovirus. In a later analysis, the rate of TCR association differed among HLA loci, with DRB1 alleles having the most associated TCRs and HLA-C alleles having the fewest. In this cohort, only TCR beta chains were sequenced, and detectable features were limited by the absence of alpha or paired-chain data. In an earlier analysis of roughly 560 of the donors, most TCR beta V segments were observed in productive rearrangements about 90% or about 30% of the time, broadly matching IMGT annotations. Because HLA typing was unavailable for some donors at each locus, only the typed subset was used in association tests. Because the 87-base-pair reads could not distinguish some IMGT-functional V segments, including TRBV6-2 and TRBV6-3, those segments were excluded. About 15 rarely observed V segments, including chromosome 9 orphons, were excluded from the earlier analysis of a few hundred of the donors because counts were too low. While some public TCRs were present in many individuals, most TCR sequences turned up only very rarely across donors. According to a later analysis, most CMV-associated TCR beta chains appeared to be HLA-restricted, and the HLA associations seemed to be driven largely by CMV exposure. The presence/absence analyses assumed that sequencing depth was roughly uniform across donors, and that assumption may not be true. A few of the identified cytomegalovirus-associated TCR beta chains were confirmed in vitro to be specific for cytomegalovirus antigens. Linkage disequilibrium might explain the correlated functional status among segregating V segments, but an unknown experimental factor could not be excluded.

There are 16 amino acids in the CDR3, from cysteine to phenylalanine inclusive. The sequence is cut down to CDR3 DNA, 48 bases in frame from base 1. Sequences SGHDT (CDR1) and YYEEEE (CDR2) are obtained from the germline V gene. V lost 1 base and J lost 2 bases, and the count of bases not matched to a germline gene is 6. The cohort comprised fewer than 700 healthy bone marrow donors. Cohort members were all nominally healthy when sampled, although unrecorded immune exposures were likely present. The donor tested CMV seropositive, placing the donor among the 289 seropositive members of the cohort. Every donor gave a peripheral blood sample, and the peripheral blood mononuclear cells from that sample were used for TCR beta sequencing. Genomic DNA extraction from the blood cell samples was performed with the Qiagen DNeasy Blood Extraction Kit.

Source material: PBMCs. This clonotype originated in a man in his forties in good health and CMV-seropositive. The receptor chain draws on TRBV5-6 and TRBJ1-5, and TRBD1 matches 7 of the central bases. The DNA sequence is TGTGCCAGCAGCTTGCGTGGAGGGGGCGGCAATCAGCCCCAGCATTTT. This encodes CASSLRGGGGNQPQHF.